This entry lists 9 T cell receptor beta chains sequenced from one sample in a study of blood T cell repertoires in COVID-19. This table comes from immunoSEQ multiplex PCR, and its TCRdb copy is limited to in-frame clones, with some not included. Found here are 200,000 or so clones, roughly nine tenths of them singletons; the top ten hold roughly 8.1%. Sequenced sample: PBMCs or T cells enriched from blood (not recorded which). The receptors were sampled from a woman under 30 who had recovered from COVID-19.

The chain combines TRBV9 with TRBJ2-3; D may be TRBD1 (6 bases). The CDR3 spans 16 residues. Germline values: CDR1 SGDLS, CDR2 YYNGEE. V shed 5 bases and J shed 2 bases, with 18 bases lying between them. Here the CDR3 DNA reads TGTGCCAGCAGTGGTACCGGGACAAGACTCACAGATACGCAGTATTTT. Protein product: CASSGTGTRLTDTQYF.

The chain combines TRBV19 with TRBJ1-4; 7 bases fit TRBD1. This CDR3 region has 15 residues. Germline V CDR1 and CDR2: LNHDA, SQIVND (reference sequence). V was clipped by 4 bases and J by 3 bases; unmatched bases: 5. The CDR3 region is CASSTWTGPNEKLFF. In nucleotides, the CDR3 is TGTGCCAGTAGTACCTGGACAGGACCTAATGAAAAACTGTTTTTT.

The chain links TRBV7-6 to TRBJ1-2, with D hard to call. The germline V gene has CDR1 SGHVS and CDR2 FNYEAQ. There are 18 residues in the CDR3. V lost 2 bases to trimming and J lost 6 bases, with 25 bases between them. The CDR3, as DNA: TGTGCCAGCAGCTTAAGTGGGAGTCGACCCGGCGGGGAGAATGGCTACACCTTC. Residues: CASSLSGSRPGGENGYTF.

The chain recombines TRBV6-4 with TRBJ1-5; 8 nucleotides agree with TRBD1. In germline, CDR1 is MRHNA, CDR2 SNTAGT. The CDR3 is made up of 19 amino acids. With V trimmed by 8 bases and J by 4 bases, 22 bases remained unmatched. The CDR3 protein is CASDQDPWTGYSRNQPQHF. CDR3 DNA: TGTGCCAGCGATCAGGACCCCTGGACAGGGTATTCGCGGAATCAGCCCCAGCATTTT.

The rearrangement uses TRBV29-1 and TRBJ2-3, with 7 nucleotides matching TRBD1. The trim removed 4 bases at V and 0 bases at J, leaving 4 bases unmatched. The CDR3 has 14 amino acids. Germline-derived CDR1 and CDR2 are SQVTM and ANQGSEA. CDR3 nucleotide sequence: TGCAGCGTTGTTGGGGACAGTAGCACAGATACGCAGTATTTT. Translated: CSVVGDSSTDTQYF.

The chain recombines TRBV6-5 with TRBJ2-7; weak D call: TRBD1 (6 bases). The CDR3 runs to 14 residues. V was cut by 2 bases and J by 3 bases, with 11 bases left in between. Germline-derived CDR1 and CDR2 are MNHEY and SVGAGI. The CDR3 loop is CASSYDQGIYEQYF. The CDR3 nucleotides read TGTGCCAGCAGTTACGATCAGGGGATCTACGAGCAGTACTTC.

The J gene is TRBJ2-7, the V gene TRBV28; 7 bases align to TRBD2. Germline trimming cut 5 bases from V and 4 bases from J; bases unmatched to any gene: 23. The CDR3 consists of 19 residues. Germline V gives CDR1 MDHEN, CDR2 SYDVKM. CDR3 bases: TGTGCCAGCAGTCGACTCGTAGGGTTGCGGGATAGCGGGCGGTACGAGCAGTACTTC. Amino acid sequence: CASSRLVGLRDSGRYEQYF.

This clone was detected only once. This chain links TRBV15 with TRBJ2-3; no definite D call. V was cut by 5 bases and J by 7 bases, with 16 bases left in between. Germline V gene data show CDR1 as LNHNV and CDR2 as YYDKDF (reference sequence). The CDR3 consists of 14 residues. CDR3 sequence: CATSGERGSYTQYF. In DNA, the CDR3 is TGTGCCACCAGCGGCGAGAGAGGTTCGTATACGCAGTATTTT.

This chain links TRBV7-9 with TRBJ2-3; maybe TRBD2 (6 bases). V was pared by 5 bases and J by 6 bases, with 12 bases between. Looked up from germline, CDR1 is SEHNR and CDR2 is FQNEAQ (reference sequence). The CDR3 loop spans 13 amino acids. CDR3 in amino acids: CASSLGTGDTQYF. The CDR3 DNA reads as TGTGCCAGCAGCCTAGGGACTGGCGATACGCAGTATTTT.